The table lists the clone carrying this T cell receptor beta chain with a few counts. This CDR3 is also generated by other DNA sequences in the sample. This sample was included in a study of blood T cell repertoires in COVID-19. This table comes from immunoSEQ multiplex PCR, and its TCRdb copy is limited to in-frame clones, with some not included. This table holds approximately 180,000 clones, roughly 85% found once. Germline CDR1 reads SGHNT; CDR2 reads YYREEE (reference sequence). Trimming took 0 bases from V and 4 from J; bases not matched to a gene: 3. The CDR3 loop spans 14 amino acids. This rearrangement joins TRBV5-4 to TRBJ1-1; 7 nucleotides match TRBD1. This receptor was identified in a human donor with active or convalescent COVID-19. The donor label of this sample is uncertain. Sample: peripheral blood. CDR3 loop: CASSLGQGGTEAFF. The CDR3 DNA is TGTGCCAGCAGCTTGGGACAGGGCGGCACTGAAGCTTTCTTT.